Sequencing of this TCR beta chain was carried out in a study of cytomegalovirus exposure and HLA in healthy donors. PCR employed 60 Vbeta and 13 Jbeta primers. TCRdb's table, derived via immunoSEQ multiplex PCR, lists solely in-frame clones and lacks some. Of about 190,000 clones in the sample, 80% to 85% are singletons; the top ten hold about 1.1%. The V gene's germline CDR1 is SGHVS and CDR2 FNYEAQ. The CDR3 contains 14 residues. After removal of 5 bases from V and 4 bases from J, the junction contained 5 bases not matched to a gene. This clone was seen a single time. The sequence was collected from a woman between 40 and 55 years old in good health and CMV-seronegative. The sequencing sample was made of PBMCs. V and J are TRBV7-6 and TRBJ2-7; TRBD2 matches at 10 bases. The CDR3 sequence is CASSPPSGSYEQYF. CDR3 nucleotides: TGTGCCAGCAGCCCGCCTAGCGGGAGTTACGAGCAGTACTTC.